This is a list of T cell receptor beta chains from one sample in a study of blood T cell repertoires in COVID-19. Method: immunoSEQ multiplex PCR; TCRdb's copy keeps in-frame clones and lacks some. This sample has approximately 260,000 clones, with just under 90% found just once. The specimen was PBMCs or T cells enriched from blood (not recorded which). These receptors were taken from a woman in her sixties who had recovered from COVID-19. The CDR3 runs from the conserved cysteine through the conserved F or W. The D gene is left open where the match is weak. Size is stated for part of the rows, as once, few or many counts, or as a class when the clone is expanded.

D gene	V gene	J gene	clone size	CDR3 protein	CDR3 DNA
TRBD2	TRBV10-3	TRBJ2-7	.	CAISDAGLATYEQYF	TGTGCCATCAGTGACGCGGGACTAGCCACCTACGAGCAGTACTTC
.	TRBV13	TRBJ2-4	.	CASSLDRVREKNIQYF	TGTGCCAGCAGCTTAGATCGGGTCCGGGAGAAAAACATTCAGTACTTC
.	TRBV7-9	TRBJ1-4	few	CASSLQGVNEKLFF	TGTGCCAGCAGTCTACAGGGAGTAAATGAAAAACTGTTTTTT
.	TRBV7-8	TRBJ2-6	.	CASSSEGGGPSAGANVLTF	TGTGCCAGCAGCTCAGAAGGGGGGGGGCCGTCTGCTGGGGCCAACGTCCTGACTTTC
TRBD2	TRBV18	TRBJ2-1	.	CASSPPGASGLYNEQFF	TGTGCCAGCTCACCCCCTGGGGCTAGCGGACTCTACAATGAGCAGTTCTTC
TRBD1	TRBV6-5	TRBJ2-7	.	CAGGRDSEQYF	TGTGCCGGCGGTCGGGACAGTGAGCAGTACTTC
.	TRBV19	TRBJ2-2	.	CASSIAGQHGELFF	TGTGCCAGTAGTATCGCTGGACAGCACGGGGAGCTGTTTTTT
TRBD1	TRBV11-3	TRBJ1-1	.	CASRSGGTEAFF	TGTGCCAGCAGGTCAGGGGGCACTGAAGCTTTCTTT
.	TRBV2	TRBJ2-5	.	CAARGLQETQYF	TGTGCCGCACGGGGACTCCAAGAGACCCAGTACTTC
.	TRBV5-8	TRBJ1-2	.	CATSGYNYGYTF	TGTGCCACCTCGGGATACAACTATGGCTACACCTTC
.	TRBV9	TRBJ1-6	.	CASSVVVWGLGNSPLHF	TGTGCCAGCAGCGTAGTGGTATGGGGCCTCGGGAATTCACCCCTCCACTTT
.	TRBV12-3/TRBV12-4	TRBJ2-5	.	CASRRTGQETQYF	TGTGCCAGCCGTCGGACTGGGCAAGAGACCCAGTACTTC
.	TRBV30	TRBJ1-1	.	CAWSVPGRGNTEAFF	TGTGCCTGGAGTGTACCGGGCAGGGGAAACACTGAAGCTTTCTTT
TRBD2	TRBV6-2/TRBV6-3	TRBJ2-7	.	CASSTQGLAQSSYEQYF	TGTGCCAGCAGTACTCAGGGACTAGCGCAAAGCTCCTACGAGCAGTACTTC
.	TRBV4-1	TRBJ1-1	once	CASSQDHRYTEAFF	TGCGCCAGCAGCCAAGATCACAGGTACACTGAAGCTTTCTTT
.	TRBV29-1	TRBJ1-4	.	CSVLGQLNEKLFF	TGCAGCGTTCTAGGACAGCTTAATGAAAAACTGTTTTTT
TRBD1	TRBV28	TRBJ2-7	.	CASSRQGYEQYF	TGTGCCAGCAGCCGACAGGGCTACGAGCAGTACTTC
.	TRBV28	TRBJ1-4	.	CASSSPGENNEKLFF	TGTGCCAGCAGTTCTCCAGGGGAGAATAATGAAAAACTGTTTTTT
.	TRBV5-1	TRBJ1-6	.	CASSENSPLHF	TGCGCCAGCAGTGAGAATTCACCCCTCCACTTT
.	TRBV18	TRBJ2-1	.	CASSPDTGYNEQFF	TGTGCCAGCTCACCAGACACGGGATACAATGAGCAGTTCTTC
TRBD2	TRBV19	TRBJ2-7	.	CASTPGSGSTHEQYF	TGTGCCAGTACCCCGGGGAGCGGGAGTACCCACGAGCAGTACTTC
.	TRBV12-3/TRBV12-4	TRBJ2-7	.	CASSIDTDYEQYF	TGTGCCAGCAGCATTGACACCGACTACGAGCAGTACTTC
.	TRBV28	TRBJ1-1	.	CASSLGGARGTEAFF	TGTGCCAGCAGTTTAGGGGGGGCCCGCGGGACTGAAGCTTTCTTT
TRBD1	TRBV6-5	TRBJ1-5	.	CASSSRTGGNQPQHF	TGTGCCAGCAGTTCCCGGACAGGCGGCAATCAGCCCCAGCATTTT
.	TRBV2	TRBJ1-1	once	CASKGEGGTEAFF	TGTGCCAGCAAGGGGGAAGGGGGCACTGAAGCTTTCTTT
.	TRBV7-9	TRBJ2-7	once	CASSFDRSSYEQYF	TGTGCCAGCAGTTTTGACAGGAGCTCCTACGAGCAGTACTTC
TRBD2	TRBV5-6	TRBJ2-7	.	CASSLKREPTYEQYF	TGTGCCAGCAGCTTGAAGCGGGAGCCGACCTACGAGCAGTACTTC
.	TRBV24-1	TRBJ2-1	.	CATSDSGVGTYNEQFF	TGTGCCACCAGTGATTCAGGGGTGGGAACCTACAATGAGCAGTTCTTC
TRBD1	TRBV5-4	TRBJ1-6	.	CASSYLDRDSPLHF	TGTGCCAGCAGCTACCTAGACAGGGATTCACCCCTCCACTTT
.	TRBV30	TRBJ2-1	.	CAWSTGTINNEQFF	TGTGCCTGGAGTACCGGGACAATAAACAATGAGCAGTTCTTC
.	TRBV4-1	TRBJ1-1	.	CASSQGLTSGTEAFF	TGCGCCAGCAGCCAAGGCCTAACAAGCGGAACTGAAGCTTTCTTT
.	TRBV5-1	TRBJ2-7	.	CASSFPGGSYEQYF	TGCGCCAGCAGCTTCCCCGGGGGCTCCTACGAGCAGTACTTC
.	TRBV3-1/TRBV3-2	TRBJ2-7	once	CASSRMPGLTAYEQYF	TGTGCCAGCAGCCGCATGCCGGGACTTACAGCCTACGAGCAGTACTTC
TRBD1	TRBV27	TRBJ1-2	.	CASSVRGQVGSGYTF	TGTGCCAGCAGTGTACGGGGACAGGTGGGGAGTGGCTACACCTTC
.	TRBV5-1	TRBJ2-3	.	CASSFPQTDTQYF	TGCGCCAGCAGCTTCCCCCAGACAGATACGCAGTATTTT
TRBD2	TRBV7-8	TRBJ2-7	.	CASSLAKREVYEQYF	TGTGCCAGCAGCTTAGCAAAGCGGGAGGTGTACGAGCAGTACTTC
.	TRBV28	TRBJ1-4	.	CATLERGGEKLFF	TGTGCCACCCTGGAGCGGGGCGGTGAAAAACTGTTTTTT
TRBD2	TRBV28	TRBJ2-2	.	CASRWGGREAGELFF	TGTGCCAGCAGGTGGGGCGGGAGGGAGGCCGGGGAGCTGTTTTTT
.	TRBV10-3	TRBJ1-5	few	CAISDHPGGSNQPQHF	TGTGCCATCAGCGACCATCCCGGGGGGAGCAATCAGCCCCAGCATTTT
.	TRBV21-1	TRBJ2-1	once	CASSKEATSGLYNEQFF	TGTGCCAGCAGCAAAGAAGCGACTAGCGGACTCTACAATGAGCAGTTCTTC
.	TRBV6-5	TRBJ2-2	.	CASSYSQVTGELFF	TGTGCCAGCAGTTACAGCCAGGTTACCGGGGAGCTGTTTTTT
TRBD2	TRBV28	TRBJ2-3	.	CAVGRGSTDTQYF	TGTGCCGTCGGGAGGGGGAGCACAGATACGCAGTATTTT
.	TRBV29-1	TRBJ1-2	.	CSDGEGSAGSYTF	TGCAGCGACGGGGAGGGCAGCGCGGGAAGCTACACCTTC
.	TRBV6-1	TRBJ1-2	.	CASSEAGFGVSGYTF	TGTGCCAGCAGTGAAGCTGGGTTCGGGGTTTCTGGCTACACCTTC
.	TRBV11-1	TRBJ2-7	.	CASSMSGRSSYEQYF	TGTGCCAGCAGCATGAGCGGGCGGAGCTCCTACGAGCAGTACTTC
TRBD1	TRBV9	TRBJ1-1	.	CASSWGTGVTEAFF	TGTGCCAGCAGTTGGGGGACAGGGGTGACTGAAGCTTTCTTT
TRBD1	TRBV2	TRBJ1-2	few	CASSLSGTGAYGYTF	TGTGCCAGCAGTCTGTCCGGGACAGGAGCCTATGGCTACACCTTC
.	TRBV10-3	TRBJ1-6	few	CAISESDTRNSPLHF	TGTGCCATCAGTGAGTCGGACACCAGGAATTCACCCCTCCACTTT
.	TRBV7-2	TRBJ2-2	.	CASRGTGNTGELFF	TGTGCCAGCAGGGGTACAGGGAACACCGGGGAGCTGTTTTTT
TRBD1	TRBV5-1	TRBJ2-7	.	CASSTGQGRGNEQYF	TGCGCCAGCAGCACGGGACAGGGGCGGGGAAACGAGCAGTACTTC
.	TRBV28	TRBJ1-2	.	CASSQIEPYGYTF	TGTGCCAGCAGTCAAATAGAACCCTATGGCTACACCTTC
.	TRBV5-5	TRBJ1-2	few	CASSLNSNRELNGYTF	TGTGCCAGCAGCCTGAACTCGAACAGGGAACTAAATGGCTACACCTTC
.	TRBV5-4	TRBJ2-3	.	CASSFLPGTQYF	TGTGCCAGCAGCTTCCTTCCGGGTACGCAGTATTTT
TRBD1	TRBV7-9	TRBJ1-1	few	CASSSRQGVLNTEAFF	TGTGCCAGCAGCTCCCGTCAGGGGGTTCTGAACACTGAAGCTTTCTTT
.	TRBV5-1	TRBJ2-1	.	CASSLAGSSYNEQFF	TGCGCCAGCAGCCTCGCGGGCTCCTCCTACAATGAGCAGTTCTTC
.	TRBV5-1	TRBJ2-5	.	CASRQLAVGSGETQYF	TGCGCCAGCAGACAGCTTGCGGTGGGTAGCGGAGAGACCCAGTACTTC
.	TRBV11-1	TRBJ1-6	.	CASSFRTGNNSPLHF	TGTGCCAGCAGCTTTCGAACGGGGAATAATTCACCCCTCCACTTT
.	TRBV7-2	TRBJ1-6	.	CASSLGLNSPLHF	TGTGCCAGCAGCTTGGGCCTTAATTCACCCCTCCACTTT
TRBD2	TRBV3-1/TRBV3-2	TRBJ2-1	.	CASSQPALGGRSFF	TGTGCCAGCAGCCAGCCAGCGTTGGGCGGGAGGTCGTTCTTC